This T cell receptor beta chain was identified in a study of cytomegalovirus exposure and HLA in healthy donors. With regard to this clone: Its antigen is undetermined.

The table came from immunoSEQ multiplex PCR; TCRdb's copy has only in-frame clones and leaves some out. The sample contains some 140,000 clones, 70% to 85% of which appear only once. General study points: Cytomegalovirus association was assigned to approximately 160 TCR beta chains.

This CDR3 spans 15 amino acids. The V segment lost 4 bases and the J segment 3 bases; nucleotides outside the gene matches: 4. The germline V gene has CDR1 SGHRS and CDR2 YFSETQ. This chain connects TRBV5-1 to TRBJ2-1; 10 nucleotides match TRBD2. The TCR originated in a man in his thirties or forties in good health and CMV-seropositive. The sample comprised PBMCs. The CDR3 loop reads CASSPASGSYNEQFF. CDR3 in DNA: TGCGCCAGCAGCCCCGCTAGCGGGAGCTACAATGAGCAGTTCTTC.